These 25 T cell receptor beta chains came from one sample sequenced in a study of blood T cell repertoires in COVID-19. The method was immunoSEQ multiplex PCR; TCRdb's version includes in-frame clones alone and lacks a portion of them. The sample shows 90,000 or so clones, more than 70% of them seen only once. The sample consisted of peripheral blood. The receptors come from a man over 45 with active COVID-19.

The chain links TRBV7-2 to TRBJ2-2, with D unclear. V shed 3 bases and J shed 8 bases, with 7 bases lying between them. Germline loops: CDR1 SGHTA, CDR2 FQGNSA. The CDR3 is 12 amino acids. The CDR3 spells CASSFSRGELFF. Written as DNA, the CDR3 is TGTGCCAGCAGCTTTAGTAGAGGGGAGCTGTTTTTT.

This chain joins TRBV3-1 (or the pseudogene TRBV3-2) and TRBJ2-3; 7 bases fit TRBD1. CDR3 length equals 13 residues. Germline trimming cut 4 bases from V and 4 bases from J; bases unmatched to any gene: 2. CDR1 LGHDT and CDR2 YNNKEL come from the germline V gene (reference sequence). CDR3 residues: CASSLQGSDTQYF. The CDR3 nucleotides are TGTGCCAGCAGCCTACAGGGGTCAGATACGCAGTATTTT.

CDR3 sequence: CASKGYNEKLFF. DNA of the CDR3: TGTGCCTCCAAGGGGTATAATGAAAAACTGTTTTTT. The chain links TRBV30 to TRBJ1-4; D might be TRBD1 (5 bases). The CDR3 has 12 residues. The V end was cut by 7 bases, the J end by 4 bases, with 10 bases between. Germline CDR1 GTSNPN, CDR2 SVGIG (reference sequence).

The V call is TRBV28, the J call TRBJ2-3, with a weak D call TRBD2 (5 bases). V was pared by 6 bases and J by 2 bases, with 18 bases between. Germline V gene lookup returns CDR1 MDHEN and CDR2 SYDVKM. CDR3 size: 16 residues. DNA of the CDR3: TGTGCCAGCAGACCGTTCAGGACTTGGGTCACAGATACGCAGTATTTT. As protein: CASRPFRTWVTDTQYF. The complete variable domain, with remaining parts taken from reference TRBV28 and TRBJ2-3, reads DVKVTQSSRYLVKRTGEKVFLECVQDMDHENMFWYRQDPGLGLRLIYFSYDVKMKEKGDIPEGYSVSREKKERFSLILESASTNQTSMYLCASRPFRTWVTDTQYFGPGTRLTVL.

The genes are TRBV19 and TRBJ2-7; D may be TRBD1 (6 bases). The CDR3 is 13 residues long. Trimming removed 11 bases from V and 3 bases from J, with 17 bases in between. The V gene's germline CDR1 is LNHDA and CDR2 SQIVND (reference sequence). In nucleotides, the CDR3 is TGTGCCGCGTCCCGGACAGTGGACTACGAGCAGTACTTC. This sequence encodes CAASRTVDYEQYF. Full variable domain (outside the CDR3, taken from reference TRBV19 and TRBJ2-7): DGGITQSPKYLFRKEGQNVTLSCEQNLNHDAMYWYRQDPGQGLRLIYYSQIVNDFQKGDIAEGYSVSREKKESFPLTVTSAQKNPTAFYLCAASRTVDYEQYFGPGTRLTVT.

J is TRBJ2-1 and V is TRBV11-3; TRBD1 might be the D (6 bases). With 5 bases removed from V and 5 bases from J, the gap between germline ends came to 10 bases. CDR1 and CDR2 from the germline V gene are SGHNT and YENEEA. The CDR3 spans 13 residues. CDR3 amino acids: CASSLGQNNEQFF. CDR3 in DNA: TGTGCCAGCAGCCTAGGACAGAACAATGAGCAGTTCTTC.

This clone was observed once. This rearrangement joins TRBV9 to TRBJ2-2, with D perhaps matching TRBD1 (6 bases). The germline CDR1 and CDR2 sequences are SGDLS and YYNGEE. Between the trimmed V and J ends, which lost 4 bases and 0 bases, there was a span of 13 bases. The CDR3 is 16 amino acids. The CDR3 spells CASSLTGEPNTGELFF. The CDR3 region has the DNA TGTGCCAGCAGCCTGACAGGCGAACCGAACACCGGGGAGCTGTTTTTT.

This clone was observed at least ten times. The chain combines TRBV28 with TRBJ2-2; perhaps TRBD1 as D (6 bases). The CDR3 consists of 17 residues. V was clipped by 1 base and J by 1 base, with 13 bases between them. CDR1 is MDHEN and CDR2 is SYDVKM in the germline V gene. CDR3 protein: CASSLYPDRMNTGELFF. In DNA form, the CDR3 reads TGTGCCAGCAGTTTATACCCCGACAGGATGAACACCGGGGAGCTGTTTTTT.

CDR3: CASSSGDRGRTEAFF. The CDR3 DNA follows: TGTGCCAGCAGCTCGGGGGACAGGGGGCGGACTGAAGCTTTCTTT. The rearrangement joins TRBV5-4 to TRBJ1-1; TRBD1 matches 12 bases. Trimming removed 3 bases from V and 5 bases from J; junction bases left unmatched: 5. Germline values: CDR1 SGHNT, CDR2 YYREEE (reference sequence). CDR3 length: 15 residues.

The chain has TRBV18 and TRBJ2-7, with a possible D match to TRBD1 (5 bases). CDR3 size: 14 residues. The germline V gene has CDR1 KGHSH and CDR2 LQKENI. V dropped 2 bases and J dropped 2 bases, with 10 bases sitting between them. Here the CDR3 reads CASSPGRAPYEQYF. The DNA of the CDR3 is TGTGCCAGCTCACCAGGCAGGGCCCCCTACGAGCAGTACTTC.

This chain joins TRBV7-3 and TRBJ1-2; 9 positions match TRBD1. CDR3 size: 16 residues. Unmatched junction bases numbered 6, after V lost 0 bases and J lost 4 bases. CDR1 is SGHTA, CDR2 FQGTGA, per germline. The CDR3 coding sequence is TGTGCCAGCAGCTTAACGGCGGGACAGGGAGCCTATGGCTACACCTTC. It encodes CASSLTAGQGAYGYTF.

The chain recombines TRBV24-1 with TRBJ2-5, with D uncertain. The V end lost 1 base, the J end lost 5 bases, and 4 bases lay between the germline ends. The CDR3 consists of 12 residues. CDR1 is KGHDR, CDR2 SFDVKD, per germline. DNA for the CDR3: TGTGCCACCAGTGATTTTGAGGAGACCCAGTACTTC. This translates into CATSDFEETQYF.

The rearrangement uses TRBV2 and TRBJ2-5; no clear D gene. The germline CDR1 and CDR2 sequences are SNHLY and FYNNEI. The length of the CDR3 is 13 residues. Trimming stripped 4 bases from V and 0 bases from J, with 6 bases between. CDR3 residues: CASSGEYQETQYF. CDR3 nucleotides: TGTGCCAGCAGTGGAGAGTACCAAGAGACCCAGTACTTC.

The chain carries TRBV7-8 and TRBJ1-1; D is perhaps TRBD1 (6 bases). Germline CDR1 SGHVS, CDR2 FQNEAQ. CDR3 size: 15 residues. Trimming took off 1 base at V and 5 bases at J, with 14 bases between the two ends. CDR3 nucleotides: TGTGCCAGCAGCTTAGATCTGGGGAGGGGGACTGAAGCTTTCTTT. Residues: CASSLDLGRGTEAFF.

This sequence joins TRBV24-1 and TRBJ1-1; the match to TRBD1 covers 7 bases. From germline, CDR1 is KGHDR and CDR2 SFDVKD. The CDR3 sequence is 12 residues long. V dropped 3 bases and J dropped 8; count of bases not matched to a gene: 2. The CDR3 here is CATSDLTGEAFF. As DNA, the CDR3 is TGTGCCACCAGTGATCTGACAGGGGAAGCTTTCTTT.

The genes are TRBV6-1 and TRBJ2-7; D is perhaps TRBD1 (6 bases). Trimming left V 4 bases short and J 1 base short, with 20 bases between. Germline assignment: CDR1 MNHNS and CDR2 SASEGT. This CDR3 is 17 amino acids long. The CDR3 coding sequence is TGTGCCAGCAGTGTCCCCTCAACCGGGACATGGTCCTACGAGCAGTACTTC. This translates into CASSVPSTGTWSYEQYF.

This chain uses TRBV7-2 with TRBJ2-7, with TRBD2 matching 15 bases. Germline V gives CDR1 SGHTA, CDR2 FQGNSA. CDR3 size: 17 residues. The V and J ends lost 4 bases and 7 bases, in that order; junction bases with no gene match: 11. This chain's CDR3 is CASSSGLAGGQRGEQYF. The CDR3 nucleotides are TGTGCCAGCAGCTCCGGACTAGCGGGAGGGCAAAGGGGAGAGCAGTACTTC.

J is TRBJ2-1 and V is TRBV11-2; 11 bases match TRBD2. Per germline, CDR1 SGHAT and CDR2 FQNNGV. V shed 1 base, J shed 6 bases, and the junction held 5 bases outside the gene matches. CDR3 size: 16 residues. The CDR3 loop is CASSLVPLAGVNEQFF. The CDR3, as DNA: TGTGCCAGCAGCTTAGTCCCACTAGCGGGAGTCAATGAGCAGTTCTTC.

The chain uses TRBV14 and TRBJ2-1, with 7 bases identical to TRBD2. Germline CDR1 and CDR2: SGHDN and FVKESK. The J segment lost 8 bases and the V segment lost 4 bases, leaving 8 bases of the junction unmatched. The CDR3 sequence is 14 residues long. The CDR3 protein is CASSRLAQTHEQFF. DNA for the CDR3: TGTGCCAGCAGCCGACTAGCCCAGACGCATGAGCAGTTCTTC. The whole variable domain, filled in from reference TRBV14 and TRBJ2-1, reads EAGVTQFPSHSVIEKGQTVTLRCDPISGHDNLYWYRRVMGKEIKFLLHFVKESKQDESGMPNNRFLAERTGGTYSTLKVQPAELEDSGVYFCASSRLAQTHEQFFGPGTRLTVL.

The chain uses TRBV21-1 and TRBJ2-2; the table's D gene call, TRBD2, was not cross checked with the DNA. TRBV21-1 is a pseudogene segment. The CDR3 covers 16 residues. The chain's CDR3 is CASRARDYRGSGELFF. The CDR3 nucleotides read TGTGCCAGCAGGGCCCGGGACTATCGAGGGTCAGGGGAGCTGTTTTTT.

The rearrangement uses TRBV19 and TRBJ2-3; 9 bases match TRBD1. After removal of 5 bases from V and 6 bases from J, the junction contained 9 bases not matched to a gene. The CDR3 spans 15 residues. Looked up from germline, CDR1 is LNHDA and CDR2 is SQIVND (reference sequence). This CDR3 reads CASSAGTGFADTQYF. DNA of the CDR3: TGTGCCAGTAGTGCCGGGACAGGGTTTGCGGATACGCAGTATTTT.

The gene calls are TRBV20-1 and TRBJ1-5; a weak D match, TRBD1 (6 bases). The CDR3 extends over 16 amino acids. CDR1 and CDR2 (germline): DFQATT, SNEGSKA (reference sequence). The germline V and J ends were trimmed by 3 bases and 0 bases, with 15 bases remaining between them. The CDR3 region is CSASRQGSYSNQPQHF. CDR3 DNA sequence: TGCAGTGCTAGTAGGCAGGGGAGTTATAGCAATCAGCCCCAGCATTTT.

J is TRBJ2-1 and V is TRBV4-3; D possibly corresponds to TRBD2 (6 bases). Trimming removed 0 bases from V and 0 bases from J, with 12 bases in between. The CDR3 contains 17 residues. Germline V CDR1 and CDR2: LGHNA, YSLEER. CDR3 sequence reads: CASSQDPDGSSYNEQFF. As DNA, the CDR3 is TGCGCCAGCAGCCAAGATCCGGACGGGAGCTCCTACAATGAGCAGTTCTTC.

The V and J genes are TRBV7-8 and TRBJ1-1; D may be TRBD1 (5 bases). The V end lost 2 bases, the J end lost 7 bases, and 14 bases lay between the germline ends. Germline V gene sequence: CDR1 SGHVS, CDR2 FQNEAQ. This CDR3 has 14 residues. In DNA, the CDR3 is TGTGCCAGCAGCTTAAGGCGGGGCGCCCTTGAAGCTTTCTTT. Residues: CASSLRRGALEAFF.

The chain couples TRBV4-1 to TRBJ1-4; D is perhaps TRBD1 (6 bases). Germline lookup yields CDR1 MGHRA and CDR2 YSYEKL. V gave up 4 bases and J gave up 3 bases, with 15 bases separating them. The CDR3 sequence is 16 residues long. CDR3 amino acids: CASSPGVAGPNEKLFF. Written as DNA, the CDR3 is TGCGCCAGCAGCCCAGGGGTGGCTGGTCCTAATGAAAAACTGTTTTTT.